Listed below are T cell receptor beta chains from one sample, sequenced in a study of blood T cells in healthy people across ages. TCRdb recomputed calls from the 5' RACE reads with MiXCR, one row per CDR3 protein. The table records some 940,000 distinct CDR3 sequences, 25% to 35% of them present only once. A further study also used this sample, focusing on T cells of mothers and their children.

The sample comprised blood. The receptors originated from a woman in her 40s in good health. Each CDR3 is given without its conserved first and last residue. The D gene is left open where the match is weak.

V gene,D gene,J gene,CDR3 protein
TRBV7-3,NA,TRBJ2-3,ASSFGLGIPDTQY
TRBV27,NA,TRBJ2-1,ASGLTGTSYNEQF
TRBV5-1,NA,TRBJ1-1,ASSSAGADNTEAF
TRBV6-2/TRBV6-3,NA,TRBJ2-7,ASSYGSASYEQY
TRBV24-1,NA,TRBJ2-1,ATSDSDASQGNEQF
TRBV6-5,NA,TRBJ2-1,ASSYLAGRYNGQF
TRBV29-1,NA,TRBJ1-2,SVELRASPYGYT
TRBV14,TRBD1,TRBJ2-7,ASSQGTGRSYEQY
TRBV3-1,NA,TRBJ2-7,ASSQRAEDEQY
TRBV29-1,TRBD1,TRBJ1-2,SVVSGGINYGYT